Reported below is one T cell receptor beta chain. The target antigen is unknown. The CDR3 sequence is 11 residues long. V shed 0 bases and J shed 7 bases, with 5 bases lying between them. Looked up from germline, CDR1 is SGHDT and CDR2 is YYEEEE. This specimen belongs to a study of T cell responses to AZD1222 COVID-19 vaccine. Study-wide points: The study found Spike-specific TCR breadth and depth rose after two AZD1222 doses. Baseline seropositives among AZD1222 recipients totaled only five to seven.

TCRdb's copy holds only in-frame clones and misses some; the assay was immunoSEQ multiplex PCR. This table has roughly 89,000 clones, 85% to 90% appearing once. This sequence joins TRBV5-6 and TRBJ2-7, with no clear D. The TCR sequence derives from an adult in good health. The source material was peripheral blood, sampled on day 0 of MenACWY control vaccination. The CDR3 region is CASSLVGEQYF. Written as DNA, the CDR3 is TGTGCCAGCAGCTTGGTAGGAGAGCAGTACTTC.